The 14 T cell receptor beta chains below come from one sample, sequenced in a study of vaccination and CD4 T cells after COVID-19. As to treatment: roughly 10-day PBMC culture with coronavirus spike peptide pools or control peptides (ViraFEST assay). These receptors' targets are unknown. Researchers used the Oncomine TCR Beta short-read assay to sequence DNA from cultured CD4+ T cells. One entry per CDR3 protein, called by TCRdb with MiXCR from the PCR reads. The sample includes 15,000 to 20,000 distinct CDR3 sequences, around 52% of them seen just once. Source material: CD4+ T cells from blood, cultured in vitro. The receptors stem from a human donor who had recovered from COVID-19.

The J gene is TRBJ1-1, the V gene TRBV20-1, with D tentatively TRBD1 (6 bases). The germline CDR1 and CDR2 sequences are DFQATT and SNEGSKA (reference sequence). The germline V and J ends were trimmed by 6 bases and 1 base, with 12 bases remaining between them. The CDR3 runs to 13 residues. The CDR3 bases are TGCAGTGCAACGGGACACAAGAACACTGAAGCTTTCTTT. Translating gives CSATGHKNTEAFF.

This chain links TRBV7-8 with TRBJ1-1; TRBD1 is a possible D gene (5 bases). Trimming cost V 0 bases and J 10 bases, with 18 bases left between them. CDR1 is SGHVS, CDR2 FQNEAQ, per germline. The CDR3 is 15 amino acids. The CDR3 coding sequence is TGTGCCAGCAGCTTAGCTGACCAAGCGGGGGGGGTAGCTTTCTTT. This codes for CASSLADQAGGVAFF. Based on the CDR3 plus reference TRBV7-8 and TRBJ1-1, the full variable domain is GAGVSQSPRYKVAKRGQDVALRCDPISGHVSLFWYQQALGQGPEFLTYFQNEAQLDKSGLPSDRFFAERPEGSVSTLKIQRTQQEDSAVYLCASSLADQAGGVAFFGQGTRLTVV.

This clonotype has more than one count but fewer than ten. The rearrangement links TRBV7-2 to TRBJ2-7; D gene uncertain. Germline V CDR1 and CDR2: SGHTA, FQGNSA. This CDR3 region has 13 residues. Trimming removed 10 bases from V and 6 bases from J, with 19 bases in between. The CDR3 loop is CATTQFPGAEQYF. CDR3 nucleotides: TGTGCCACCACCCAGTTTCCAGGAGCCGAGCAGTACTTC.

This clonotype was recorded a few times. The chain combines TRBV20-1 with TRBJ1-5; D remains unclear. This CDR3 region has 15 residues. The V end was cut by 5 bases, the J end by 2 bases, with 16 bases between. Germline lookup yields CDR1 DFQATT and CDR2 SNEGSKA (reference sequence). The CDR3 loop reads CSAAVSRVGNQPQHF. In DNA form, the CDR3 reads TGCAGTGCTGCCGTTAGTAGGGTGGGCAATCAGCCCCAGCATTTT.

V gene TRBV20-1 combines with J gene TRBJ2-3, with TRBD2 matching 15 bases. The CDR3 runs 18 residues. V was clipped by 3 bases and J by 6 bases; unmatched bases: 13. Per the germline V gene, CDR1 is DFQATT and CDR2 is SNEGSKA (reference sequence). The CDR3 spells CSASGAGTSGRSGDTQYF. CDR3 DNA sequence: TGCAGTGCTAGTGGCGCAGGGACTAGCGGGAGGTCAGGGGATACGCAGTATTTT.

This clonotype was seen only once. This chain links TRBV28 with TRBJ2-7, with D uncertain. The CDR3 runs 13 residues. Trimming took off 5 bases at V and 5 bases at J, with 13 bases between the two ends. Germline values: CDR1 MDHEN, CDR2 SYDVKM. This CDR3 is CASSPRSGHEQYF. The CDR3 bases are TGTGCCAGCAGTCCTAGGAGTGGACACGAGCAGTACTTC. The variable domain in full, completed from reference TRBV28 and TRBJ2-7, reads DVKVTQSSRYLVKRTGEKVFLECVQDMDHENMFWYRQDPGLGLRLIYFSYDVKMKEKGDIPEGYSVSREKKERFSLILESASTNQTSMYLCASSPRSGHEQYFGPGTRLTVT.

This clonotype was seen a handful of times. This chain uses TRBV10-3 with TRBJ2-2, with 8 bases fitting TRBD2. This CDR3 contains 17 residues. J gave up 2 bases and V 2 bases, and 7 bases lay outside the gene matches. The germline V gene encodes CDR1 ENHRY and CDR2 SYGVKD. Written as DNA, the CDR3 is TGTGCCATCAGTGAGATGGCGGGGGGACTTAACACCGGGGAGCTGTTTTTT. This codes for CAISEMAGGLNTGELFF.

CDR3 in DNA: TGTGCCAGCAGCTTAGATACGGGGACAGGGGGTACAGCTCAAAGCGAGCAGTACTTC. Translation gives CASSLDTGTGGTAQSEQYF. V and J are TRBV11-3 and TRBJ2-7, with 11 bases aligning to TRBD1. V dropped 0 bases and J dropped 6; count of bases not matched to a gene: 16. The CDR3 contains 19 residues. Germline CDR1 and CDR2: SGHNT and YENEEA.

As DNA, the CDR3 is TGCAGCGTTGCCGAACAGGGGGCGTCGAATCAGCCCCAGCATTTT. This encodes CSVAEQGASNQPQHF. This sequence joins TRBV29-1 and TRBJ1-5, with TRBD1 identical over 9 bases. From germline, CDR1 is SQVTM and CDR2 ANQGSEA. The CDR3 length is 15 residues. The trim removed 4 bases at V and 4 bases at J, leaving 8 bases unmatched.

This clonotype turned up a few times. The chain has TRBV27 and TRBJ2-1; D is uncertain. This CDR3 spans 16 amino acids. The V gene lost 5 bases and the J gene lost 1 base, with 15 bases spanning the gap. Germline lookup yields CDR1 MNHEY and CDR2 SMNVEV (reference sequence). DNA of the CDR3: TGTGCCAGCAGTCCTCTCGCGTATGAGTCCTACAATGAGCAGTTCTTC. Translating it yields CASSPLAYESYNEQFF.

This clonotype turned up a few times. The chain is built from TRBV7-2 and TRBJ2-3, with D possibly matching TRBD2 (6 bases). The ends were cut back, 6 bases at V and 1 base at J, with 20 bases in the middle. CDR3 length: 17 residues. Per the germline V gene, CDR1 is SGHTA and CDR2 is FQGNSA. The CDR3 DNA follows: TGTGCCAGCAGACGTACGGGCCAACCGGGGGGCACAGATACGCAGTATTTT. It specifies CASRRTGQPGGTDTQYF.

This rearrangement joins TRBV6-1 to TRBJ2-2; 9 positions match TRBD2. Germline loops: CDR1 MNHNS, CDR2 SASEGT. V lost 4 bases, J lost 6 bases, and 9 bases stayed unmatched. The CDR3 length is 16 residues. This CDR3 reads CASSVGGGARAGELFF. CDR3 sequence (DNA): TGTGCCAGCAGTGTGGGCGGGGGGGCCCGGGCCGGGGAGCTGTTTTTT.

The chain has TRBV15 and TRBJ1-3, with D hard to call. This CDR3 is 15 amino acids long. Trimming left V 9 bases short and J 0 bases short, with 15 bases between. CDR1 is LNHNV and CDR2 is YYDKDF in the germline V gene (reference sequence). CDR3 DNA sequence: TGTGCCACTCAATTCAGACTGGGCTCTGGAAACACCATATATTTT. Its protein product is CATQFRLGSGNTIYF.

This clonotype was seen only a few times. J is TRBJ2-2 and V is TRBV7-2; TRBD1 is a possible D gene (6 bases). CDR1 SGHTA and CDR2 FQGNSA come from the germline V gene. Between the trimmed V and J ends, which lost 6 bases and 1 base, there was a span of 15 bases. The CDR3 contains 16 residues. The CDR3 DNA follows: TGTGCCAGCAGGACCGTCTGGACAGAGAACACCGGGGAGCTGTTTTTT. Translated: CASRTVWTENTGELFF.